Shown below are 24 T cell receptor beta chains from a single sample sequenced in a study of control samples from healthy donors and cancer patients. Clones were read by immunoSEQ multiplex PCR, and TCRdb kept only the in-frame ones, dropping some. The sample yields approximately 100,000 clones, about 89% seen once. Sequencing used PBMCs. The receptors shown here come from a man in his 60s with lung cancer.

V is TRBV28 and J is TRBJ1-2, with TRBD1 as a possible D gene (6 bases). Germline loops: CDR1 MDHEN, CDR2 SYDVKM. This CDR3 is built from 14 residues. V gave up 5 bases and J gave up 6 bases, with 16 bases separating them. CDR3 bases: TGTGCCAGCAGTGCCGAAACAGGGAGAAATGGCTACACCTTC. Its translation is CASSAETGRNGYTF.

The rearrangement joins TRBV3-1 (or the pseudogene TRBV3-2) to TRBJ1-4; D is possibly TRBD1 (6 bases). The CDR3 has 13 amino acids. Germline CDR1 and CDR2: LGHDT and YNNKEL (reference sequence). Trimming pared 5 bases from V and 8 bases from J, leaving 12 bases between. The chain's CDR3 is CASSAQGGEKLFF. Here the CDR3 DNA reads TGTGCCAGCAGCGCCCAAGGGGGGGAAAAACTGTTTTTT.

Only one count was recorded for this clone. This chain uses TRBV10-1 with TRBJ1-5; TRBD1 matches 7 bases. The CDR3 extends over 18 amino acids. Germline V lookup: CDR1 WNHNN, CDR2 SYGVQD (reference sequence). Trimming took 7 bases from V and 2 from J; bases not matched to a gene: 17. The CDR3 region is CASNRRDDREPCNQPQHF. The CDR3 DNA sequence: TGCGCCAGCAACCGTCGTGATGACAGGGAGCCCTGCAATCAGCCCCAGCATTTT.

The chain recombines TRBV7-3 with TRBJ2-5, with 7 bases fitting TRBD1. J was trimmed by 4 bases and V by 1 base; bases with no gene match: 3. The CDR3 runs 14 residues. Germline CDR1 reads SGHTA; CDR2 reads FQGTGA. CDR3 amino acids: CASSLMPGGETQYF. The DNA for the CDR3 is TGTGCCAGCAGCTTAATGCCAGGGGGAGAGACCCAGTACTTC. The full variable domain, in which reference TRBV7-3 and TRBJ2-5 provide the parts outside the CDR3, is GAGVSQTPSNKVTEKGKYVELRCDPISGHTALYWYRQSLGQGPEFLIYFQGTGAADDSGLPNDRFFAVRPEGSVSTLKIQRTERGDSAVYLCASSLMPGGETQYFGPGTRLLVL.

The table lists this clone with a count of one. The chain links TRBV5-4 to TRBJ2-5; D is tentatively TRBD1 or TRBD2 (6 bases each). The CDR3 covers 13 residues. The germline CDR1 and CDR2 sequences are SGHNT and YYREEE (reference sequence). Trimming removed 2 bases from V and 5 bases from J, with 10 bases in between. The CDR3 DNA reads TGTGCCAGCAGCTTAACAGGGAGGGAGACCCAGTACTTC. It specifies CASSLTGRETQYF.

The chain uses TRBV6-5 and TRBJ1-5; D remains unclear. Germline loops: CDR1 MNHEY, CDR2 SVGAGI. Trimming shortened V by 10 bases and J by 0 bases, and 7 bases separated the two germline ends. The CDR3 contains 12 residues. CDR3 protein: CAIQYSNQPQHF. The CDR3, as DNA: TGTGCCATTCAGTATAGCAATCAGCCCCAGCATTTT.

The chain combines TRBV6-5 with TRBJ2-7; D is perhaps TRBD1 (5 bases). V was trimmed by 5 bases and J by 2 bases, leaving 13 bases between them. The germline gives CDR1 MNHEY, CDR2 SVGAGI. The CDR3 runs to 14 residues. The CDR3 DNA reads as TGTGCCAGCAGTAAACTGGGGCAGACCTACGAGCAGTACGTC. Amino acid sequence: CASSKLGQTYEQYV.

The J gene is TRBJ1-4, the V gene TRBV14, with TRBD1 as a possible D gene (5 bases). The CDR3 contains 15 residues. The V gene's germline CDR1 is SGHDN and CDR2 FVKESK. V was shortened by 4 bases and J by 1 base, with 10 bases between the two germline ends. The CDR3 loop is CASSRDQGTNEKLFF. The CDR3 DNA reads as TGTGCCAGCAGCCGGGACCAGGGAACTAATGAAAAACTGTTTTTT.

This sequence joins TRBV5-4 and TRBJ1-1; 9 positions agree with TRBD1. This CDR3 comprises 15 residues. V shed 1 base and J 6 bases; nucleotides not matched to a gene: 7. Looked up from germline, CDR1 is SGHNT and CDR2 is YYREEE (reference sequence). DNA for the CDR3: TGTGCCAGCAGCTTGACAGGGGGCGTAAAGTCTGAAGCTTTCTTT. This codes for CASSLTGGVKSEAFF. Full variable domain (outside the CDR3, taken from reference TRBV5-4 and TRBJ1-1): ETGVTQSPTHLIKTRGQQVTLRCSSQSGHNTVSWYQQALGQGPQFIFQYYREEENGRGNFPPRFSGLQFPNYSSELNVNALELDDSALYLCASSLTGGVKSEAFFGQGTRLTVV.

The chain joins TRBV2 to TRBJ1-2; D remains unclear. Trimming took 2 bases from V and 2 from J, leaving 6 bases between them. From germline, CDR1 is SNHLY and CDR2 FYNNEI. The CDR3 is 13 amino acids. CDR3 DNA sequence: TGTGCCAGCAGTGAATGGGAAAACTATGGCTACACCTTC. Protein sequence: CASSEWENYGYTF.

J is TRBJ1-6 and V is TRBV6-5; D is unclear. The germline CDR1 and CDR2 sequences are MNHEY and SVGAGI. Trimming left V 8 bases short and J 5 bases short, with 10 bases between. The CDR3 runs 13 residues. CDR3 loop: CASAEIHNSPLHF. CDR3 nucleotides: TGTGCCAGCGCGGAAATCCATAATTCACCCCTCCACTTT.

Only one count was recorded for this clone. The genes are TRBV11-2 and TRBJ2-1; no reliable D call. V gave up 1 base and J gave up 7 bases, with 14 bases separating them. The CDR3 totals 15 residues. Germline assignment: CDR1 SGHAT and CDR2 FQNNGV. CDR3 nucleotide sequence: TGTGCCAGCAGCTTAGCCCAGTTATCAGGTAATGAGCAGTTCTTC. Encoded protein: CASSLAQLSGNEQFF.

CDR3 nucleotides: TGTGCCAGCAGCTTAGGCGATGGCGCAGATACGCAGTATTTT. Its translation is CASSLGDGADTQYF. The chain carries TRBV7-7 and TRBJ2-3, with D uncertain. Trimming stripped 1 base from V and 4 bases from J, with 9 bases between. Germline CDR1 is SSHAT and CDR2 is FNYEAQ (reference sequence). The CDR3 has 14 residues.

This clone appeared once. J is TRBJ2-7 and V is TRBV5-6, with 9 nucleotides matching TRBD1. The CDR3 runs to 15 residues. The J segment lost 6 bases and the V segment lost 4 bases, leaving 11 bases of the junction unmatched. The germline V gene has CDR1 SGHDT and CDR2 YYEEEE. CDR3 nucleotide sequence: TGTGCCAGCAGCATAGGGGACAGGGTCTTTGGCGAGCAGTACTTC. It translates to CASSIGDRVFGEQYF.

V usage is TRBV18 and J usage is TRBJ1-6; TRBD1 might be the D (6 bases). Germline lookup yields CDR1 KGHSH and CDR2 LQKENI. The V end lost 5 bases, the J end lost 6 bases, and 20 bases lay between the germline ends. The length of the CDR3 is 17 residues. In DNA, the CDR3 is TGTGCCAGCTCATTCCCCGGCACCAGGGGAGGTAATTCACCCCTCCACTTT. It is translated as CASSFPGTRGGNSPLHF.

This clone appeared a single time. This chain links TRBV24-1 with TRBJ2-2, with 7 bases aligning to TRBD1. This CDR3 region has 16 residues. The ends lost 3 bases at V and 0 bases at J; junction bases unmatched: 3. Germline V gives CDR1 KGHDR, CDR2 SFDVKD. DNA of the CDR3: TGTGCCACCAGTGATATACAGGGGTCGAACACCGGGGAGCTGTTTTTT. As protein: CATSDIQGSNTGELFF.

The rearrangement uses TRBV7-9 and TRBJ1-5, with D possibly matching TRBD1 (6 bases). The CDR3 is made up of 13 amino acids. Germline CDR1 SEHNR, CDR2 FQNEAQ (reference sequence). Trimming cost V 0 bases and J 13 bases, with 13 bases left between them. DNA of the CDR3: TGTGCCAGCAGCTTAGCCCAGGGGTCAGAGCAGCATTTT. Translation gives CASSLAQGSEQHF.

The rearrangement links TRBV3-1 (or the pseudogene TRBV3-2) to TRBJ2-7; D is undetermined. The germline V and J ends were trimmed by 0 bases and 6 bases, with 9 bases remaining between them. The CDR3 runs to 13 residues. The germline V gene has CDR1 LGHDT and CDR2 YNNKEL (reference sequence). The DNA for the CDR3 is TGTGCCAGCAGCCAAGATATCGGTGCCGAGCAGTACTTC. Its translation is CASSQDIGAEQYF.

This clone occurred a few times. The J gene is TRBJ1-1, the V gene TRBV5-1, with 7 bases identical to TRBD1. CDR3 length equals 14 residues. Per germline, CDR1 SGHRS and CDR2 YFSETQ. V shed 4 bases and J 1 base; nucleotides not matched to a gene: 4. DNA of the CDR3: TGCGCCAGCAGCGACCAGGGGGGGAACACTGAAGCTTTCTTT. It yields the protein CASSDQGGNTEAFF.

The CDR3 spells CSVEAISTDTQYF. CDR3 bases: TGCAGCGTTGAAGCTATAAGCACAGATACGCAGTATTTT. The chain combines TRBV29-1 with TRBJ2-3; D not certain. The germline V and J ends were trimmed by 1 base and 0 bases, with 5 bases remaining between them. CDR1 SQVTM and CDR2 ANQGSEA come from the germline V gene. This CDR3 region has 13 residues.

The rearrangement uses TRBV25-1 and TRBJ2-1, with D uncertain. This CDR3 comprises 12 residues. The germline V gene encodes CDR1 MGHDK and CDR2 SYGVNS. Trimming shortened V by 1 base and J by 8 bases, and 6 bases separated the two germline ends. CDR3 DNA: TGTGCCAGCAGTGAATCTTGGGATGAGCAGTTCTTC. It encodes CASSESWDEQFF.

This chain connects TRBV12-3 or TRBV12-4 to TRBJ2-1, with D tentatively TRBD2 (6 bases). The CDR3 has 13 residues. V lost 6 bases to trimming and J lost 7 bases, with 13 bases between them. The CDR3 bases are TGTGCCAGCAGGTTGGGACTCACTAATGAGCAGTTCTTC. Translating gives CASRLGLTNEQFF.

The chain uses TRBV6-1 and TRBJ2-7; 10 bases agree with TRBD1. Germline V gene sequence: CDR1 MNHNS, CDR2 SASEGT. This CDR3 spans 16 amino acids. The V and J ends lost 3 bases and 0 bases, in that order; junction bases with no gene match: 5. The CDR3 DNA follows: TGTGCCAGCAGTGACGGGGACAGGGGTCTCTCCTACGAGCAGTACTTC. As protein: CASSDGDRGLSYEQYF.

V usage is TRBV5-1 and J usage is TRBJ2-2, with D unclear. CDR1 is SGHRS and CDR2 is YFSETQ in the germline V gene. V lost 0 bases to trimming and J lost 6 bases, with 15 bases between them. The CDR3 is 16 amino acids. The CDR3 sequence: CASSLALSRSAGELFF. The CDR3 DNA reads as TGCGCCAGCAGCTTGGCCCTGAGTCGGTCAGCCGGGGAGCTGTTTTTT.